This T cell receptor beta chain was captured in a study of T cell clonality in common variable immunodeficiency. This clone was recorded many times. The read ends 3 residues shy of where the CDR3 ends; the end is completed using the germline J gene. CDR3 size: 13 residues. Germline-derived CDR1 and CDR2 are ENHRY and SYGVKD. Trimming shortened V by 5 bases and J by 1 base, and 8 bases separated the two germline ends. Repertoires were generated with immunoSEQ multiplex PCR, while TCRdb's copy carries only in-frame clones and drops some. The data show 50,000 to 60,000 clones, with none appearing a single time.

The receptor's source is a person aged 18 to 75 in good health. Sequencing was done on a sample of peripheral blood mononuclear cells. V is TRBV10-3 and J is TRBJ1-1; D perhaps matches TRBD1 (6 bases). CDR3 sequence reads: CAISLGGNTEAFF. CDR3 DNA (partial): TGTGCCATCAGTTTAGGGGGGAACACTGAA.